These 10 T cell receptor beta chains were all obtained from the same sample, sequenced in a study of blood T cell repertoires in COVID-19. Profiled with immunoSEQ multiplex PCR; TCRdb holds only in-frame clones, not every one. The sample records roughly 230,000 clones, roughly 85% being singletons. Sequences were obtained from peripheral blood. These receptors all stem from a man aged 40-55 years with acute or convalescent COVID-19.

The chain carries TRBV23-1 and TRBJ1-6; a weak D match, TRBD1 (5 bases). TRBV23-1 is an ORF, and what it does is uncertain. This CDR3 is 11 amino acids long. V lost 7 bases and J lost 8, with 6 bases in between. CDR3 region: CASIGDSPLHF. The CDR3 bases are TGCGCCAGCATAGGGGATTCACCCCTCCACTTT.

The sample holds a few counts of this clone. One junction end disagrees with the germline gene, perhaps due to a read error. In DNA, the CDR3 is TGTGCCAGCAGTATAGCCCAGGGGACTGAAGCTTTCTTT. Encoded protein: CASSIAQGTEAFF. J is TRBJ1-1 and V is TRBV12-3 or TRBV12-4; TRBD1 might be the D (6 bases). The CDR3 covers 13 residues.

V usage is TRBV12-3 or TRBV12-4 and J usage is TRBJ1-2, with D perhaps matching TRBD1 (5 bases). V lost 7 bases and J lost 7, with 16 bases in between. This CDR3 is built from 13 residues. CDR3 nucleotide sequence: TGTGCCAGCACCTTAGGCGGGGGGTTTGGCTACACCTTC. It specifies CASTLGGGFGYTF.

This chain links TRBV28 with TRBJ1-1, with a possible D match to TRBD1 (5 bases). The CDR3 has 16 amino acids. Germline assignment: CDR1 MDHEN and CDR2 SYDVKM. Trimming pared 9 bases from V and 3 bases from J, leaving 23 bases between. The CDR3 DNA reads TGTGCCAGTAGCCTCCGGGACTACCAAGGGGACACTGAAGCTTTCTTT. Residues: CASSLRDYQGDTEAFF.

CDR3 sequence: CASSFRGTGGYTF. For the CDR3, the DNA is TGTGCCAGCAGTTTCCGAGGGACTGGAGGCTACACCTTC. J is TRBJ1-2 and V is TRBV28; weak D call: TRBD1 (5 bases). CDR1 MDHEN and CDR2 SYDVKM come from the germline V gene. This CDR3 is built from 13 residues. Trimming took 3 bases from V and 8 from J, leaving 13 bases between them.

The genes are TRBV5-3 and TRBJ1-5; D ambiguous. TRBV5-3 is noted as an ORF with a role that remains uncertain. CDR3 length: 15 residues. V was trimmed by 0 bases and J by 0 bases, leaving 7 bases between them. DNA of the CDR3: TGTGCCAGAAGCTTGGTACCAGTTAGCAATCAGCCCCAGCATTTT. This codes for CARSLVPVSNQPQHF.

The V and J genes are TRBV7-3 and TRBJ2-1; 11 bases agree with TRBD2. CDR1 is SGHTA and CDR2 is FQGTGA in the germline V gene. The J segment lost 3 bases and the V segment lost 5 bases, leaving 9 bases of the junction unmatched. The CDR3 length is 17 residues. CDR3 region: CASSATALAGDYNEQFF. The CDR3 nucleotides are TGTGCCAGCAGCGCAACCGCACTAGCGGGGGACTACAATGAGCAGTTCTTC.

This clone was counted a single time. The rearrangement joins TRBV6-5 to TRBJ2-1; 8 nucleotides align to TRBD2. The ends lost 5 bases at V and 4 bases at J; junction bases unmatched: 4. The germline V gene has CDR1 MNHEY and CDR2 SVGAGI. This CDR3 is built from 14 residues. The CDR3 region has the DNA TGTGCCAGCAGTCGCGGGGGGATTTACAATGAGCAGTTCTTC. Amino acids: CASSRGGIYNEQFF.

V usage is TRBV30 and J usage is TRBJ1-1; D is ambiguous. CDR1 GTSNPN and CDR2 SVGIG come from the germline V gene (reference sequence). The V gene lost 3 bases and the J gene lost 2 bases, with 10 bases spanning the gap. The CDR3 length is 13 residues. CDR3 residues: CAWRQAINTEAFF. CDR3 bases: TGTGCCTGGAGGCAGGCGATTAACACTGAAGCTTTCTTT.

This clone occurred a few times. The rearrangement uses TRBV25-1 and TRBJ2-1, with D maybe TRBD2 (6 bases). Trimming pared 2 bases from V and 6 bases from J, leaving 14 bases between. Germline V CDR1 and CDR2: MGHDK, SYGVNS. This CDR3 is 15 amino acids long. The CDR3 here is CASSEPLTSSNEQFF. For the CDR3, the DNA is TGTGCCAGCAGTGAACCTCTGACTAGTAGCAATGAGCAGTTCTTC.